This T cell receptor (beta chain) was captured by sequencing in a study of Tregs in tolerant kidney transplant recipients. Overall study context: Recipients received nonmyeloablative bone marrow transplants from related graft donors, with transient mixed chimerism.

Overall study findings and caveats: Activated donor B cell expansion appeared to reveal the most relevant donor-specific TCRbeta repertoire. Validation in larger populations is needed because few patients were studied. Biological reproducibility was not directly addressed in this study.

The CDR3 is 13 residues long. With 9 bases clipped from V and 3 bases from J, the junction kept 5 bases outside the gene matches. Germline V gene sequence: CDR1 MNHNS, CDR2 SASEGT. The protocol was immunoSEQ multiplex PCR, while the TCRdb copy is restricted to in-frame clones and leaves out a portion. This table has about 110,000 clones, roughly 89% appearing once. Concerning this clone itself: Its antigen remains unknown.

This sequence originates from a human donor who received a combined kidney and bone marrow transplant. The sequences come from CD4+ T cells from blood, collected before the transplant. V and J are TRBV6-1 and TRBJ1-1; the match to TRBD1 covers 9 bases. Here the CDR3 reads CASVTGGDTEAFF. Here the CDR3 DNA reads TGTGCCAGTGTGACAGGGGGGGACACTGAAGCTTTCTTT.